Listed below are T cell receptor beta chains from one sample, sequenced in a study of CXCR3-negative and CXCR3-positive naive CD8 T cells. TCRdb reanalyzed the 5' RACE reads and collapses them to one entry per CDR3 protein, without DNA. Here the sample table reports about 130,000 distinct CDR3 sequences. The sequencing sample was made of naive CXCR3- CD8+ T cells from blood. Source of these receptors: a human donor in good health. Some clones in this sample may be carry-over from other donors' samples. Each CDR3 is given with its conserved first and last residue.

V gene: TRBV7-8
J gene: TRBJ2-1
CDR3 protein: CASSLVAGVDNEQFF

V gene: TRBV27
J gene: TRBJ2-7
CDR3 protein: CATWTASYEQYF

V gene: TRBV2
J gene: TRBJ2-1
CDR3 protein: CASSEYREEQFF

V gene: TRBV10-3
J gene: TRBJ2-1
CDR3 protein: CAISESGGGANNEQFF

V gene: TRBV5-1
J gene: TRBJ1-2
CDR3 protein: CASSLLAEHPSYGYTF

V gene: TRBV24-1
J gene: TRBJ1-2
CDR3 protein: CATSQGVDYGYTF

V gene: TRBV20-1
J gene: TRBJ1-1
CDR3 protein: CSAMGAMNTEAFF

V gene: TRBV7-9
J gene: TRBJ2-2
CDR3 protein: CASSLVGSKNTGELFF

V gene: TRBV27
J gene: TRBJ2-5
CDR3 protein: CASSLSLAAETQYF

V gene: TRBV6-5
J gene: TRBJ1-1
CDR3 protein: CASSPSSRGGEAFF

V gene: TRBV7-8
J gene: TRBJ2-7
CDR3 protein: CASTAGQHGSYEQYF

V gene: TRBV7-2
J gene: TRBJ2-5
CDR3 protein: CASSLVGQGAEETQYF

V gene: TRBV29-1
J gene: TRBJ2-7
CDR3 protein: CSVELADFYEQYF

V gene: TRBV10-3
J gene: TRBJ1-1
CDR3 protein: CAISESQGVNTEAFF

V gene: TRBV9
J gene: TRBJ2-1
CDR3 protein: CASSARRGEGDGQFF